The 6 T cell receptor beta chains presented below share a single source sample, sequenced in a study of T cell changes during pregnancy in multiple sclerosis. The data were produced by immunoSEQ multiplex PCR, yet TCRdb's version contains in-frame clones alone and is incomplete. This sample carries roughly 100,000 clones, 90% of them seen once, and the ten largest clones take around 0.76%. The input for sequencing was peripheral blood, taken in the second trimester of pregnancy. Receptors were obtained from a female donor in good health, enrolled as a control in a pregnancy study.

J is TRBJ2-4 and V is TRBV7-9; TRBD2 is a possible D gene (6 bases). The CDR3 spans 18 residues. Germline CDR1 and CDR2: SEHNR and FQNEAQ (reference sequence). Trimming took 5 bases from V and 2 from J, leaving 22 bases between them. CDR3 coding DNA: TGTGCCAGCAGCCCAGTAGCCGGGAGAAGTGAGACCAAAAACATTCAGTACTTC. Encoded protein: CASSPVAGRSETKNIQYF. The entire variable domain, with the rest obtained from reference TRBV7-9 and TRBJ2-4, is as follows: DTGVSQNPRHKITKRGQNVTFRCDPISEHNRLYWYRQTLGQGPEFLTYFQNEAQLEKSRLLSDRFSAERPKGSFSTLEIQRTEQGDSAMYLCASSPVAGRSETKNIQYFGAGTRLSVL.

The V and J genes are TRBV6-6 and TRBJ2-5, with 7 bases that match TRBD2. Trimming cost V 2 bases and J 5 bases; bases outside gene matches: 8. This CDR3 has 15 residues. The germline V gene encodes CDR1 MNHNY and CDR2 SVGAGI (reference sequence). The CDR3 DNA reads TGTGCCAGCAGTTACGGTGGGAGGGCGTGGGAGACCCAGTACTTC. The encoded protein is CASSYGGRAWETQYF.

This chain joins TRBV5-4 and TRBJ2-1, with TRBD2 matching over 7 bases. V lost 0 bases and J lost 2; bases outside the gene matches: 5. The germline gives CDR1 SGHNT, CDR2 YYREEE (reference sequence). This CDR3 comprises 16 residues. The CDR3 here is CASSLGGGLPYNEQFF. The CDR3 DNA is TGTGCCAGCAGCTTGGGGGGGGGACTACCCTACAATGAGCAGTTCTTC.

The chain joins TRBV6-6 to TRBJ2-7; TRBD1 matches at 8 bases. Losses at the gene ends were 6 bases for V and 3 bases for J; bases not matched to a gene: 7. The CDR3 extends over 14 amino acids. CDR1 is MNHNY and CDR2 is SVGAGI in the germline V gene (reference sequence). CDR3 sequence: CASSTGQALYEQYF. The DNA of the CDR3 is TGTGCCAGCAGCACGGGACAGGCCCTCTACGAGCAGTACTTC.

In its sample, this clone was seen once. V usage is TRBV19 and J usage is TRBJ2-2; TRBD1 matches 8 bases. The germline gives CDR1 LNHDA, CDR2 SQIVND (reference sequence). CDR3 length equals 16 residues. The V and J ends lost 5 bases and 5 bases, in that order; junction bases with no gene match: 10. Here the CDR3 reads CASSSRTGIGTGELFF. CDR3 DNA: TGTGCCAGTAGTTCCCGGACAGGGATCGGAACCGGGGAGCTGTTTTTT.

The rearrangement joins TRBV6-6 to TRBJ2-7; 10 bases are shared with TRBD2. This CDR3 spans 15 amino acids. With V trimmed by 7 bases and J by 7 bases, 13 bases remained unmatched. CDR1 is MNHNY and CDR2 is SVGAGI in the germline V gene (reference sequence). The CDR3 sequence is CASMGLAGAMWEQYF. CDR3 sequence (DNA): TGTGCCAGCATGGGCCTAGCGGGGGCGATGTGGGAGCAGTACTTC.